The text below deals with one TCR beta chain. In its sample, this clone was seen a few times. The antigen it recognizes is unknown. Qualities for individual bases were not recorded, and no much larger clone is one base off. Two independent genomic DNA replicates were amplified for each sample, with approximately 0.5 ug used for blood and around 1.5 ug for tumor or normal breast. TCRB sequencing of genomic DNA was carried out with the ImmunoSeq Intro kit according to the manufacturer's instructions. For absolute quantification, the approximately 32-cycle multiplex PCR included proprietary primers along with spike-in control sequences. An 87-bp fragment spanning the CDR3 and flanking V and J genes was sequenced with single-end 150-bp reads. Seven samples, each with two replicates, were multiplexed per lane of an Illumina MiSeq using version 3.0 chemistry. As for the authors' bioinformatics: The vendor's proprietary pipeline handled the raw data processing, merging both replicates into a single result for each sample. Productive rearrangements sharing the V-gene family, CDR3 amino acid sequence and J-gene segment were defined as clonotypes. Clonality was computed as 1 minus the normalized Shannon entropy (Pielou evenness) of TCRB abundances. To estimate T cell density, the total number of templates was divided by the number of input cells, which was inferred from the amount of DNA input. Recon with default parameters was used to estimate total repertoire diversity and clonality. A clonotype was considered tumor-enriched if its abundance in tumor exceeded 0.1% and was at least 32-fold higher than its abundance in normal breast. TCRdb retrieved this table from immuneACCESS and kept in-frame rearrangements only. Not all clones are present; in checked studies, unresolved V genes account for under half, and no reason is known for the remainder. V and J calls and clone size come straight from that table; D and trimming were deduced from the DNA. The sample table holds about 48,000 clones, of which around 83% were seen once. The top ten constitute roughly 1.5% of the sample.

The study profiled bulk TCR beta-chain repertoires in matched peripheral blood, tumor and adjacent normal breast tissue taken from more than 15 patients with early-stage breast cancer. Before surgery, whole blood (about 4.5-10 mL) was collected into EDTA tubes and processed within 2 hours. Peripheral blood mononuclear cells were isolated by Ficoll-Paque centrifugation in SepMate-50 tubes. PBMCs were cryopreserved in aliquots of roughly 1.9 to 4 million cells in roughly 90% FBS with roughly 10% DMSO and kept in liquid nitrogen. Genomic DNA was extracted with the Qiagen AllPrep DNA/RNA Mini kit. CDR1 and CDR2 (MGHRA, YSYEKL) derive from the germline V gene. The CDR3 runs 16 amino acids, cysteine and phenylalanine included. Only the CDR3 DNA stays, 48 bases, in frame from base 1. V is pared back by 0 bases and J by 4 bases, with 13 bases lying between the germline termini. This entry belongs to a study of early stage breast cancer tumors (TCRdb year 2017). About the investigation overall: Of the 15 to 20 invasive breast tumors, 12 to 13 were found to be estrogen receptor-positive, progesterone receptor-positive and HER2-negative. Across all samples, approximately 2,500,000 templates representing over a million unique clonotypes were detected. Of the roughly twelve ER+/PR+/HER2- tumors, eight were classified as invasive ductal carcinomas and four as invasive lobular carcinomas. The average read coverage per sample was approximately 10-fold. Points the paper makes about the study in general: Compared with adjacent normal breast tissue, tumors had about 2.5-fold higher T cell density and higher clonality. Repertoires from blood resembled normal breast more closely than tumor, and using blood as a reference for each tissue separated tumor from normal in about 90% of the 16 patients. Sequencing bulk genomic DNA from unsorted cells could not capture chain pairing or functional markers like CD4, CD8 and FOXP3. Because the cohort was small, a breakdown by tumor subtype could not be done. Enriched TCRB sequences shared across patients were mostly commonly generated sequences, unlikely to play an important role in the tumor microenvironment.

Sequencing input: blood. The sequence was obtained from a person aged 50-59 years with breast cancer. The rearranged segments are TRBV4-1 and TRBJ1-3; the D gene identity is not certain. This receptor carries the CDR3 CASSQDLLGFGNTIYF. The base sequence is TGCGCCAGCAGCCAAGATCTTCTAGGGTTCGGAAACACCATATATTTT.